This T cell receptor (beta chain) was retrieved from a study of T cells expressing NK-cell markers. Study background: Sorted CD3+CD56-NKG2C+, CD3+CD56+NKG2C- and CD3+CD56+NKG2C+ T cells were the source of the TCR beta repertoires. Most of the eight sequenced donors were HCMV-seropositive; one was seronegative. General study points: Questions lingered over whether expanded NKG2C+ T cell clones were HCMV-specific.

A note on this clonotype: The antigen is undetermined.

This CDR3 contains 15 residues. Germline assignment: CDR1 MNHEY and CDR2 SVGEGT. TCRdb re-called the 5' RACE reads and gives one entry per CDR3 protein, without DNA. The sample yields about 170,000 distinct CDR3 sequences, of which the top ten take up over 20%. The rearrangement joins TRBV6-2 or TRBV6-3 to TRBJ2-5; the D call from TCRdb, TRBD2, cannot be confirmed without DNA. The clonotype was recovered from a man aged 18-69 years in good health. The sample was blood T cells: a sorted CD56 or NKG2C T cell subset, CD4+ or CD8+ T cells, or bulk PBMC T cells (not recorded which). CDR3 sequence reads: CASRWGTSGQETQYF.